This TCR beta chain is drawn from a study of blood T cell repertoires in COVID-19. For the study at large: Some COVID-19 samples were acute and others convalescent; all came from the United States, Italy and Spain.

CDR3 length: 17 residues. The ends lost 6 bases at V and 0 bases at J; junction bases unmatched: 12. The germline V gene has CDR1 SQVTM and CDR2 ANQGSEA. This clone came up a few times. Original processing methods: Researchers report that nucleated cell counts were estimated from reference gene primer amplification. The data were produced by immunoSEQ multiplex PCR, yet TCRdb's version contains in-frame clones alone and is incomplete. D and trimming come from the DNA, and the V and J calls and clone size come from that table. Of approximately 250,000 clones in the sample, 85% to 95% were seen once. Enrollees, about 18 to 95 years old, lived in 24 US areas. Exposed enrollees had met someone with a PCR-confirmed or clinician-diagnosed COVID-19 case at some point within the 2 weeks before study entry.

The sequenced material came from PBMCs or T cells enriched from blood (not recorded which). The TCR sequence derives from a man in his forties who had been exposed to COVID-19. The gene calls are TRBV29-1 and TRBJ1-2; 11 nucleotides line up with TRBD1. CDR3 sequence reads: CSVRDRGTLFTNYGYTF. Here the CDR3 DNA reads TGCAGCGTCCGGGACAGGGGGACCCTGTTTACTAACTATGGCTACACCTTC.